This TCR beta chain stems from a study of T cells in Graves' hyperthyroidism and ophthalmopathy (dated by TCRdb to between 2017 and 2020). A note on the overall study: Peripheral blood samples were taken at initial diagnosis, before any treatment was given. The paper reports TCR Vbeta CDR3 sequencing of roughly 140 peripheral blood samples: around 41 ophthalmopathy, over 70 hyperthyroidism and approximately 17 progressor patients. The 100 discovery patients were randomly split 7:3 into training and test sets. Once sampling was done, hyperthyroidism patients were given methimazole at a starting dose of 30 mg daily, whereas ophthalmopathy patients were given high-dose intravenous methylprednisolone. Whether ophthalmopathy could be predicted prospectively was tested in an independent validation cohort made up of 18 hyperthyroidism patients plus 17 patients who later progressed to ophthalmopathy. A discovery cohort of 95 to 100 patients, approximately 45 with Graves' ophthalmopathy and roughly 59 with stable Graves' hyperthyroidism, was used to find distinguishing TCR V-J signatures. The study also compared thyroid tissue and blood T-cell repertoires from about six Graves' hyperthyroidism patients.

V has 3 bases trimmed and J has 3 bases trimmed; junction bases matching no gene number 5. The germline V gene sets CDR1 to SGHTS and CDR2 to YDEGEE. The CDR3 runs 14 amino acids, cysteine and phenylalanine included. CDR3 DNA only is kept here, 42 bases in frame from base 1. Amplification of TCR beta CDR3 regions was carried out from RNA transcripts. A first-round RT-PCR of the TCR CDR3 used the HTBI primer set with the Qiagen OneStep RT-PCR kit. Libraries were constructed in a second round of multiplex PCR, after which size selection and purification were carried out. Sequencing of the libraries was done on an Illumina HiSeq2000 using paired-end 100 bp reads. From the authors' description of their analysis: SOAPnuke was used to process the raw data, with reads discarded if the reads contained adapters or uncalled bases, had a mean Phred below 15, or lacked an exact constant-primer or identifier match. COPE v1.2.5 was used to merge the high-quality paired reads, and each unique nucleotide sequence was defined as a clonotype. MiTCR v1.1 was used to align the clonotypes against IMGT TRBV, TRBD and TRBJ reference segments. The analysis included only V-J combinations with a frequency above 0.0001, which together covered 99% to 99.2% of the repertoires. The TCS score was defined as F50 (clonal expansion) divided by E x V (chaos), with BLOSUM62-based TCRdist calculated between CDR3 peptides within each V-J. Welch's t-statistics and random forest reduced around 550 V-J features to 13, which were used in a naive Bayes classifier (R e1071). TCRdb trimmed public reads at Q25 via fastp, called clones via MiXCR and kept in-frame beta chains. All rows with the same CDR3 protein become a single entry with the most common DNA and genes. What appears here as the V and J calls and clone size reflects TCRdb's work, not the paper's. The table for this sample lists about 590,000 distinct CDR3 sequences; approximately 14% of them were counted only once. The ten top clones hold around 7.8% of the sample.

What the study reported, not specific to this receptor: Ophthalmopathy was separated from stable hyperthyroidism by a 13 V-J signature model, with 85% to 90% sensitivity and about 81% specificity obtained in cross-validation and 80%/75% obtained in testing. No statistical method was used to fix the sample size in advance, and group allocation was not hidden from the investigators. In validation, the model predicted progression to ophthalmopathy with approximately 70% sensitivity and over 72% specificity, a median of 6.5 months before onset. Most expanded thyroid clonotypes (frequency above 0.001) were also detected in blood, suggesting blood repertoires may reflect thyroid immune responses.

This clonotype has a count of ten or more. Its cognate antigen has yet to be identified. No base quality values were provided; no much bigger clone lies one nucleotide off. Stable Graves' hyperthyroidism was defined as the absence of progression to ophthalmopathy over 18 months of follow-up. Hyperthyroidism patients were newly diagnosed, had a disease duration of under 2 months, and were aged 18 to 65 years. Exclusion was applied to patients with uncontrolled infections, other autoimmune diseases, pregnancy or lactation. Diagnoses were established on the basis of clinical symptoms, serum thyroxine and TRAb, thyroid ultrasound, and orbital computed tomography. PBMCs were isolated from about 9.2 ml of fresh peripheral blood by Ficoll-Paque density gradient centrifugation. Total RNA was extracted using Trizol reagent, and RNA quality was assessed on an Agilent 2100 Bioanalyzer.

This clonotype was obtained from a woman in her twenties or thirties with Graves' hyperthyroidism. Sample: blood. The chain links TRBV5-8 with TRBJ2-7; 8 of the junction bases match TRBD2. The CDR3 here reads CASSSSGRIYEQYF. The nucleotide sequence is given as TGTGCCAGCAGCTCCAGCGGGAGAATCTACGAGCAGTACTTC.